This entry lists 3 T cell receptor beta chains sequenced from one sample in a study of response to subunit inactivated influenza vaccine. TCRdb reprocessed the RT-PCR reads with MiXCR, giving one entry per CDR3 protein. This table holds fewer than 550,000 distinct CDR3 sequences, roughly 27% found once. This material consisted of CD4+ T cells sorted from PBMCs, taken 5 days after vaccination. The receptors here all came from a man in his fifties who received an inactivated influenza vaccine.

This clonotype has a count of ten or more. This chain uses TRBV12-3 or TRBV12-4 with TRBJ2-3; 8 bases line up with TRBD2. The CDR3 covers 18 residues. J was trimmed by 4 bases and V by 3 bases; bases with no gene match: 15. As DNA, the CDR3 is TGTGCCAGCAGTTTGGTGTCCCCCTTAGCGGGATGGGCAGATACGCAGTATTTT. It translates to CASSLVSPLAGWADTQYF.

The table lists this clonotype with a few counts. The chain combines TRBV20-1 with TRBJ2-3; D not certain. Trimming removed 7 bases from V and 0 bases from J, with 14 bases in between. The CDR3 spans 14 residues. Germline V lookup: CDR1 DFQATT, CDR2 SNEGSKA (reference sequence). This chain's CDR3 is CSVPLLLSTDTQYF. The CDR3 DNA sequence: TGCAGTGTCCCTTTACTACTAAGCACAGATACGCAGTATTTT.

The gene calls are TRBV12-3 or TRBV12-4 and TRBJ1-5; no reliable D call. Trimming stripped 5 bases from V and 7 bases from J, with 9 bases between. The length of the CDR3 is 12 residues. Written as DNA, the CDR3 is TGTGCCAGCAGTAACAATATCCAGCCCCAGCATTTT. It specifies CASSNNIQPQHF.